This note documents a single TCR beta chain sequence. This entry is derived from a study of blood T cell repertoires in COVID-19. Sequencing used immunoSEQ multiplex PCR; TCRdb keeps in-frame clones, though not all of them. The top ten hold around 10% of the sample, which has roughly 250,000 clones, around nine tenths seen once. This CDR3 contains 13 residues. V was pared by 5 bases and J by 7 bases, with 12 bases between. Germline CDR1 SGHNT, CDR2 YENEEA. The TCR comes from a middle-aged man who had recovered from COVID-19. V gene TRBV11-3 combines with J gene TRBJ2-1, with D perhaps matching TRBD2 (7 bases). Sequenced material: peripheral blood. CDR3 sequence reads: CASSPGGGNEQFF. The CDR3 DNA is TGTGCCAGCAGCCCGGGGGGCGGGAATGAGCAGTTCTTC.